Listed below are T cell receptor beta chains from one sample, sequenced in a study of T cell changes during pregnancy in multiple sclerosis. The assay was immunoSEQ multiplex PCR, and TCRdb's table has in-frame clones only and misses some. Of approximately 50,000 clones in the sample, around 93% were seen once. Sample: CD8+ T cells from peripheral blood mononuclear cells, taken after pregnancy. The receptors shown here come from a female donor with multiple sclerosis, enrolled in a pregnancy study. Each CDR3 is given with its conserved first and last residue. A D gene is named only where the DNA matches it firmly.

j_gene | d_gene | v_gene | CDR3aa | CDR3nt
TRBJ2-7 | TRBD1 | TRBV11-2 | CASSLGETGTGYYEQYF | TGTGCCAGCAGCTTAGGGGAAACCGGGACAGGGTACTACGAGCAGTACTTC
TRBJ1-2 | TRBD1 | TRBV13 | CASSLGTASNYGYTF | TGTGCCAGCAGCCTGGGGACAGCTTCCAACTATGGCTACACCTTC
TRBJ2-7 | . | TRBV21-1 | CASIPTGNSYEQYF | TGTGCCAGCATCCCGACAGGCAACTCCTACGAGCAGTACTTC
TRBJ1-5 | . | TRBV19 | CASSPYLGRLEGGSNQPQHF | TGTGCCAGTAGTCCCTACCTCGGACGGCTGGAGGGTGGGAGCAATCAGCCCCAGCATTTT
TRBJ1-2 | . | TRBV9 | CASSGGLGEGSNYGYTF | TGTGCCAGCAGCGGGGGTTTAGGCGAGGGATCTAACTATGGCTACACCTTC
TRBJ2-1 | TRBD1 | TRBV5-1 | CASSLDGQGRNEQFF | TGCGCCAGCAGCTTGGATGGACAGGGACGCAATGAGCAGTTCTTC
TRBJ2-2 | TRBD1 | TRBV6-1 | CASSEAGQGLTGELFF | TGTGCCAGCAGTGAAGCGGGACAGGGTCTCACCGGGGAGCTGTTTTTT
TRBJ2-7 | TRBD2 | TRBV27 | CASSLSSGLAGDYEQYF | TGTGCCAGCAGTTTATCGAGCGGACTAGCGGGGGACTACGAGCAGTACTTC
TRBJ2-7 | TRBD1 | TRBV6-5 | CASSSDRGSSSYEQYF | TGTGCCAGCAGTTCGGACAGGGGCTCTAGCTCCTACGAGCAGTACTTC
TRBJ2-5 | TRBD2 | TRBV5-6 | CASSLGLAGGAETQYF | TGTGCCAGCAGCTTGGGACTAGCGGGGGGGGCGGAGACCCAGTACTTC
TRBJ2-7 | TRBD2 | TRBV6-1 | CASSEVGTGGYEQYF | TGTGCCAGCAGTGAAGTTGGGACGGGAGGCTACGAGCAGTACTTC
TRBJ2-7 | TRBD1 | TRBV13 | CASSAGTGSAYEQYF | TGTGCCAGCAGCGCGGGGACAGGGTCGGCCTACGAGCAGTACTTC
TRBJ1-2 | TRBD1 | TRBV12-5 | CASGLTGGVSYTF | TGTGCTAGTGGCCTGACAGGGGGTGTTAGCTACACCTTC
TRBJ1-5 | TRBD1 | TRBV11-3 | CASSYDRGNQPQHF | TGTGCCAGCAGCTATGACAGGGGGAATCAGCCCCAGCATTTT
TRBJ1-6 | . | TRBV4-1 | CASSQAGADSPLHF | TGCGCCAGCAGCCAAGCAGGGGCGGATTCACCCCTCCACTTT
TRBJ2-2 | TRBD1 | TRBV13 | CASSSNRGYANTGELFF | TGTGCCAGCAGCTCCAACAGGGGGTACGCGAACACCGGGGAGCTGTTTTTT